A single sample is the source of the 22 T cell receptor beta chains below, sequenced in a study of T cells after yellow fever vaccination. Each CDR3 protein is one row after TCRdb ran MiXCR on the 5' RACE reads. Found here are 300,000 to 350,000 distinct CDR3 sequences, approximately 4.5% of them singletons; the top ten hold 15% to 20%. The material was PBMCs, obtained 15 days after the yellow fever booster vaccination. These receptors came from a man between 18 and 35 years old who received the YFV17D yellow fever vaccine.

This clonotype was recorded at least ten times. The chain joins TRBV4-2 to TRBJ2-2; 10 nucleotides line up with TRBD2. Trimming took 7 bases from V and 2 from J; bases not matched to a gene: 10. Germline CDR1 is LGHNA and CDR2 is YNFKEQ. CDR3 length: 17 amino acids. The CDR3 is CASNLWTSGFNTGELFF. The CDR3 region has the DNA TGTGCCAGCAACCTCTGGACTAGCGGCTTTAACACCGGGGAGCTGTTTTTT.

The sample holds many counts of this clonotype. The chain carries TRBV9 and TRBJ2-1, with 8 positions matching TRBD2. Germline V gene data show CDR1 as SGDLS and CDR2 as YYNGEE. The CDR3 totals 15 residues. V lost 4 bases and J lost 9; bases outside the gene matches: 12. The CDR3 sequence is CASSSPPGGLGEQFF. CDR3 sequence (DNA): TGTGCCAGCAGCTCCCCCCCGGGGGGGCTAGGTGAGCAGTTCTTC.

In this sample, this clonotype turned up many times. The V call is TRBV7-2, the J call TRBJ1-1; unclear D gene. This CDR3 is built from 13 residues. Trimming stripped 1 base from V and 3 bases from J, with 6 bases between. The V gene's germline CDR1 is SGHTA and CDR2 FQGNSA. The CDR3 loop reads CASSLVWDTEAFF. In DNA, the CDR3 is TGTGCCAGCAGCTTAGTCTGGGACACTGAAGCTTTCTTT.

The gene calls are TRBV5-1 and TRBJ2-1, with TRBD2 identical over 9 bases. Germline V gene data show CDR1 as SGHRS and CDR2 as YFSETQ. V lost 3 bases to trimming and J lost 4 bases; unmatched junction nucleotides: 14. The CDR3 extends over 18 amino acids. The CDR3 region has the DNA TGCGCCAGCAGCTCGACGACCCCGACTAGCGGAGCTTACAATGAGCAGTTCTTC. Translated: CASSSTTPTSGAYNEQFF. The full variable domain, rest sourced from reference TRBV5-1 and TRBJ2-1, is KAGVTQTPRYLIKTRGQQVTLSCSPISGHRSVSWYQQTPGQGLQFLFEYFSETQRNKGNFPGRFSGRQFSNSRSEMNVSTLELGDSALYLCASSSTTPTSGAYNEQFFGPGTRLTVL.

The chain uses TRBV7-9 and TRBJ1-5, with D hard to call. Per the germline V gene, CDR1 is SEHNR and CDR2 is FQNEAQ (reference sequence). Deletions cut 0 bases from V and 9 bases from J, with 6 bases between. The CDR3 length is 12 residues. In DNA form, the CDR3 reads TGTGCCAGCAGCTTAGCCGTCGGGCCCCAGCATTTT. Protein: CASSLAVGPQHF.

In this sample, this clonotype turned up many times. The rearrangement joins TRBV28 to TRBJ2-4; D might be TRBD1 (5 bases). Per the germline V gene, CDR1 is MDHEN and CDR2 is SYDVKM. V lost 3 bases and J lost 6, with 6 bases in between. This CDR3 region has 12 residues. CDR3 sequence (DNA): TGTGCCAGCAGTTTGACAGTAAACATTCAGTACTTC. This codes for CASSLTVNIQYF.

In its sample, this clonotype was seen many times. This sequence joins TRBV4-3 and TRBJ1-6; TRBD1 is a possible D gene (5 bases). The ends were cut back, 0 bases at V and 11 bases at J, with 17 bases in the middle. Germline V lookup: CDR1 LGHNA, CDR2 YSLEER. This CDR3 is 16 amino acids long. CDR3 protein: CASSQDRGRPGPPLHF. The CDR3 coding sequence is TGCGCCAGCAGCCAAGATCGGGGCCGCCCTGGGCCACCCCTCCACTTT.

This clonotype was seen many times. The V call is TRBV28, the J call TRBJ1-6; D not certain. The CDR3 consists of 12 residues. CDR1 and CDR2 (germline): MDHEN, SYDVKM. Trimming pared 6 bases from V and 13 bases from J, leaving 13 bases between. The CDR3 DNA reads TGTGCCAGCAGCCCTAACGTGGGTCCCCTCCACTTT. Translation: CASSPNVGPLHF.

This clonotype came up a few times. The genes are TRBV20-1 and TRBJ2-1, with 12 nucleotides matching TRBD1. The germline V gene has CDR1 DFQATT and CDR2 SNEGSKA (reference sequence). J lost 9 bases, V lost 3 bases, and 9 bases had no gene match. The CDR3 runs 15 residues. CDR3 in DNA: TGCAGTGCTAGCCCCGGGACAGGGGGCCAAGGTGAGCAGTTCTTC. This sequence encodes CSASPGTGGQGEQFF.

This clonotype has ten or more counts. The chain combines TRBV27 with TRBJ1-6; D call uncertain. CDR3 length: 12 amino acids. CDR1 is MNHEY and CDR2 is SMNVEV in the germline V gene (reference sequence). The ends were cut back, 3 bases at V and 7 bases at J, with 4 bases in the middle. The CDR3 DNA reads as TGTGCCAGCAGTTTTGCCAATTCACCCCTCCACTTT. Residues: CASSFANSPLHF.

This clonotype was detected many times. This chain links TRBV11-1 with TRBJ2-1; D gene unclear. The CDR3 extends over 12 amino acids. Germline lookup yields CDR1 SGHAT and CDR2 FQDESV (reference sequence). V shed 6 bases and J shed 7 bases, with 10 bases lying between them. In DNA, the CDR3 is TGTGCCAGCAGGTCCCCTGGAAATGAGCAGTTCTTC. Protein sequence: CASRSPGNEQFF.

At least ten counts were recorded for this clonotype. The CDR3 DNA reads as TGTGCCAGCTCACCATTAAACTCCTACGAGCAGTACTTC. Translating gives CASSPLNSYEQYF. The chain combines TRBV18 with TRBJ2-7; D remains ambiguous. The CDR3 is made up of 13 amino acids. The germline V and J ends were trimmed by 2 bases and 0 bases, with 5 bases remaining between them. CDR1 KGHSH and CDR2 LQKENI come from the germline V gene.

This chain links TRBV6-5 with TRBJ1-1; D remains ambiguous. The CDR3 has 14 amino acids. Trimming stripped 6 bases from V and 1 base from J, with 12 bases between. CDR1 MNHEY and CDR2 SVGAGI come from the germline V gene. DNA of the CDR3: TGTGCCAGCAGGGCTCGGCTTCCGAACACTGAAGCTTTCTTT. Its protein is CASRARLPNTEAFF.

This clonotype was recorded many times. The rearrangement joins TRBV18 to TRBJ1-2; D remains unclear. Germline V lookup: CDR1 KGHSH, CDR2 LQKENI. CDR3 length: 14 amino acids. Trimming cost V 2 bases and J 4 bases, with 11 bases left between them. The CDR3 nucleotides read TGTGCCAGCTCACCAGGGCAGGCAACCTATGGCTACACCTTC. Residues: CASSPGQATYGYTF. Variable domain in full (rest from reference TRBV18 and TRBJ1-2): NAGVMQNPRHLVRRRGQEARLRCSPMKGHSHVYWYRQLPEEGLKFMVYLQKENIIDESGMPKERFSAEFPKEGPSILRIQQVVRGDSAAYFCASSPGQATYGYTFGSGTRLTVV.

This clonotype has ten or more counts. The V and J genes are TRBV7-3 and TRBJ2-3; possibly TRBD2 for D (5 bases). Germline V gene sequence: CDR1 SGHTA, CDR2 FQGTGA. This CDR3 has 13 residues. The V and J ends lost 2 bases and 6 bases respectively, with 9 bases between them. CDR3 in amino acids: CASSLLIADTQYF. CDR3 in DNA: TGTGCCAGCAGCTTATTGATAGCGGATACGCAGTATTTT.

This clonotype was seen repeatedly, ten times or more. The rearrangement uses TRBV27 and TRBJ2-2; tentatively, D is TRBD2 (5 bases). Deletions cut 7 bases from V and 4 bases from J, with 16 bases between. Germline assignment: CDR1 MNHEY and CDR2 SMNVEV (reference sequence). The CDR3 length is 15 residues. This CDR3 is CASMREPSLTGELFF. The CDR3 DNA follows: TGTGCCAGCATGAGGGAGCCGAGCCTCACCGGGGAGCTGTTTTTT.

There are many counts of this clonotype. The chain is built from TRBV6-5 and TRBJ2-1; tentative D call: TRBD1 (5 bases). Trimming cost V 5 bases and J 2 bases, with 10 bases left between them. The CDR3 is 14 residues long. The germline V gene encodes CDR1 MNHEY and CDR2 SVGAGI. CDR3 nucleotides: TGTGCCAGCAGTCAACAGACAGCCTACAATGAGCAGTTCTTC. Its translation: CASSQQTAYNEQFF.

The rearrangement uses TRBV7-2 and TRBJ2-3, with 14 bases lining up with TRBD2. The junction had 5 bases not matched to a gene; V was cut back by 0 bases and J by 0 bases. This CDR3 has 19 amino acids. Germline CDR1 SGHTA, CDR2 FQGNSA. The CDR3 nucleotides read TGTGCCAGCAGCTTAGCCGGGACTAGCGGGGGCCCTAGCACAGATACGCAGTATTTT. Its translation is CASSLAGTSGGPSTDTQYF.

The sample holds a few counts of this clonotype. J is TRBJ1-4 and V is TRBV6-5; weak D call: TRBD1 (6 bases). Trimming stripped 2 bases from V and 8 bases from J, with 15 bases between. The CDR3 runs to 15 residues. Germline loops: CDR1 MNHEY, CDR2 SVGAGI. The CDR3 protein is CASSYSTGQYEKLFF. The DNA for the CDR3 is TGTGCCAGCAGTTACAGTACAGGGCAATACGAAAAACTGTTTTTT.

This clonotype has more than one count but fewer than ten. The chain is built from TRBV5-5 and TRBJ2-7; D may be TRBD2 (6 bases). The CDR3 consists of 15 residues. Looked up from germline, CDR1 is SGHKS and CDR2 is YYEKEE (reference sequence). Trimming took off 4 bases at V and 0 bases at J, with 14 bases between the two ends. The CDR3 sequence: CASSRSGPSSYEQYF. As DNA, the CDR3 is TGTGCCAGCAGCCGTAGCGGACCCAGCTCCTACGAGCAGTACTTC. The full variable domain, its missing parts supplied by reference TRBV5-5 and TRBJ2-7, is DAGVTQSPTHLIKTRGQQVTLRCSPISGHKSVSWYQQVLGQGPQFIFQYYEKEERGRGNFPDRFSARQFPNYSSELNVNALLLGDSALYLCASSRSGPSSYEQYFGPGTRLTVT.

The V and J genes are TRBV9 and TRBJ2-5, with D unresolved. Germline V lookup: CDR1 SGDLS, CDR2 YYNGEE. V was clipped by 0 bases and J by 2 bases, with 5 bases between them. The CDR3 consists of 13 residues. The CDR3 nucleotides are TGTGCCAGCAGCGTAGCGGCTCAAGAGACCCAGTACTTC. Protein: CASSVAAQETQYF.

This clonotype was recorded a few times. This sequence joins TRBV12-3 or TRBV12-4 and TRBJ1-2; D ambiguous. V was shortened by 4 bases and J by 3 bases, with 12 bases between the two germline ends. CDR3 size: 14 residues. The CDR3 DNA follows: TGTGCCAGCAGTTGGGAGGGATGGGACTATGGCTACACCTTC. This sequence encodes CASSWEGWDYGYTF.